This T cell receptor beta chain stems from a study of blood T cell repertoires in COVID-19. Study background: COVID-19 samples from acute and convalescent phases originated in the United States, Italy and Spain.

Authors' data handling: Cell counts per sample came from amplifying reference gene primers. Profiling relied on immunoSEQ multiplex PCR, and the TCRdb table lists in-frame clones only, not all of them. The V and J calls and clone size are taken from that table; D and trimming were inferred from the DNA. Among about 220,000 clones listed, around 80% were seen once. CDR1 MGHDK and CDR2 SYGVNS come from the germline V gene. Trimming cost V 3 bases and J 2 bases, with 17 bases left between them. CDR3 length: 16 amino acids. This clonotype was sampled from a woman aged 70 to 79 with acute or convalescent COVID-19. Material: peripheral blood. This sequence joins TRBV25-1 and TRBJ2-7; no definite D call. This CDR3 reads CASSDRLSEWAYEQYV. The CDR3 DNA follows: TGTGCCAGCAGTGACCGCCTTTCGGAGTGGGCCTACGAGCAGTACGTC.